This T cell receptor (beta chain) stems from a study of blood T cell repertoires in COVID-19. Sequencing was performed with immunoSEQ multiplex PCR; in TCRdb, only in-frame clones are kept and a portion is missing. This table holds 150,000 to 200,000 clones, around nine tenths found once. Participants were aged roughly 18 to 95 years, lived in under 25 US areas, and enrolled virtually. V trimming: 5 bases; J trimming: 2 bases; junction bases outside the gene matches: 7. Germline V gene sequence: CDR1 SGHVS, CDR2 FNYEAQ. CDR3 length equals 17 residues. In its sample, this clone was seen once. J is TRBJ2-3 and V is TRBV7-6; TRBD2 matches 13 bases. The clonotype comes from a woman between 50 and 59 years old who had recovered from COVID-19. The sequencing input was PBMCs or T cells enriched from blood (not recorded which). CDR3 nucleotides: TGTGCCAGCAGCCCAGGAGGGACTAGCGGGACCACAGATACGCAGTATTTT. Protein: CASSPGGTSGTTDTQYF.